This section outlines one T cell receptor (beta chain) sequence together with its context. Only Caucasian adults living in Nashville, Tennessee served as donors. The germline gives CDR1 MRHNA, CDR2 SNTAGT. The germline V and J ends were trimmed by 6 bases and 6 bases, with 12 bases remaining between them. This CDR3 is built from 14 residues. Assay execution proceeded at the deep level. Measured with immunoSEQ multiplex PCR; TCRdb has only the in-frame clones, and not every one. The sample has some 2,100,000 clones, roughly 95% seen once. This entry comes from a study of shared clonotypes between healthy human individuals. Study-level information: The composition of the donors was a couple of women and a few men aged 18 to 49. Each donor contributed plates that comprised three CD4 naive, three CD4 memory, two CD8 naive and one CD8 memory.

The source material was naive CD4+ T cells sorted from blood. Subset specified: CD45RA+ positively selected. The V call is TRBV6-4, the J call TRBJ1-6; perhaps TRBD1 as D (5 bases). The receptor was derived from a man aged 18 to 35 in good health. The CDR3 DNA sequence: TGTGCCAGCAGGCCCGGGGGAAGTAATTCACCCCTCCACTTT. It codes for CASRPGGSNSPLHF.